The T cell receptor beta chain under discussion was sequenced for a study of TIL therapy for anti-PD-1-resistant metastatic lung cancer. Study conclusions and caveats: The cohort had more treatment-naive, never-smoker and oncogene-addicted patients than typical.

This clone was observed once. What it binds is unknown. This was the immunoSEQ v3 assay. Libraries were prepared by immunoSEQ multiplex PCR; TCRdb keeps only in-frame clonotypes and omits some of them. The data show tens of thousands of clones, around 86% seen once. This CDR3 has 14 residues. V was trimmed by 4 bases and J by 1 base, leaving 13 bases between them. Germline lookup yields CDR1 GTSNPN and CDR2 SVGIG (reference sequence). Specified time point: pre-treatment sample, taken before nivolumab and TIL therapy. This TCR was sampled from a person aged 30 to 80 with non-small cell lung cancer. The chain recombines TRBV30 with TRBJ1-2; D call uncertain. Specimen: blood, collected at baseline. CDR3: CAWTQTPDNYGYTF. In DNA form, the CDR3 reads TGTGCCTGGACCCAGACTCCCGATAACTATGGCTACACCTTC. Filled out from reference TRBV30 and TRBJ1-2, the complete variable domain reads SQTIHQWPATLVQPVGSPLSLECTVEGTSNPNLYWYRQAAGRGLQLLFYSVGIGQISSEVPQNLSASRPQDRQFILSSKKLLLSDSGFYLCAWTQTPDNYGYTFGSGTRLTVV.